Described below is a single T cell receptor (beta chain) sequence and its context. The sample originates from a study of monozygotic twins with inflammatory bowel disease. Germline loops: CDR1 ENHRY, CDR2 SYGVKD. CDR3 length: 14 amino acids. TCRdb processed the 5' RACE reads again and assigns one entry to each CDR3 protein, with no DNA. This sample contains 300,000 to 400,000 distinct CDR3 sequences. V gene TRBV10-3 combines with J gene TRBJ2-7; no DNA is available, so the TRBD1 call from TCRdb remains unchecked. Source material: blood. This TCR was recovered from a human donor with ulcerative colitis or Crohn's disease, or a healthy co-twin of an affected twin (not recorded which). CDR3: CAIRVDRERYEQYF.